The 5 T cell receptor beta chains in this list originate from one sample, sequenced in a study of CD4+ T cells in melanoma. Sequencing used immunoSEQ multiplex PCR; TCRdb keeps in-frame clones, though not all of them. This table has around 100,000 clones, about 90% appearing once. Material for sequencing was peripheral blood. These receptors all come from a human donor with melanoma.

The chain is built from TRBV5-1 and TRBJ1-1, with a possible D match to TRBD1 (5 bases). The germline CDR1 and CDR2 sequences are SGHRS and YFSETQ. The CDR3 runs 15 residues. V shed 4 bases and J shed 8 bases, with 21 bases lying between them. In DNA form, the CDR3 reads TGCGCCAGCAGCACACATTCCGGGACGGGATCAGAAGCTTTCTTT. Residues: CASSTHSGTGSEAFF. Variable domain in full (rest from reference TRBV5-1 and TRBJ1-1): KAGVTQTPRYLIKTRGQQVTLSCSPISGHRSVSWYQQTPGQGLQFLFEYFSETQRNKGNFPGRFSGRQFSNSRSEMNVSTLELGDSALYLCASSTHSGTGSEAFFGQGTRLTVV.

The CDR3 DNA reads as TGTGCCAGTAAGGCCGGACAGAGATCAACTAATGAAAAACTGTTTTTT. This sequence encodes CASKAGQRSTNEKLFF. V usage is TRBV19 and J usage is TRBJ1-4; a weak D match, TRBD1 (6 bases). Trimming removed 7 bases from V and 0 bases from J, with 15 bases in between. Per the germline V gene, CDR1 is LNHDA and CDR2 is SQIVND (reference sequence). CDR3 length equals 16 residues.

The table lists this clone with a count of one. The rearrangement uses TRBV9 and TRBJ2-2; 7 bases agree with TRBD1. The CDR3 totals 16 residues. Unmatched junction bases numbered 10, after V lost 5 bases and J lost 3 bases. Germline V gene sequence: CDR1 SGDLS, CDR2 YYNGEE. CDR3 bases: TGTGCCAGCAGTCGACAGGGTGGGCCCGACACCGGGGAGCTGTTTTTT. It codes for CASSRQGGPDTGELFF.

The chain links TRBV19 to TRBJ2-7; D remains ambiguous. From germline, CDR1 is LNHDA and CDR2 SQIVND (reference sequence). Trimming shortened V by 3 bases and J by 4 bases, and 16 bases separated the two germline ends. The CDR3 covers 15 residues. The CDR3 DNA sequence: TGTGCCAGTAGTATTTATCCGTCCGGGTCTTACGAGCAGTACTTC. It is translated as CASSIYPSGSYEQYF.

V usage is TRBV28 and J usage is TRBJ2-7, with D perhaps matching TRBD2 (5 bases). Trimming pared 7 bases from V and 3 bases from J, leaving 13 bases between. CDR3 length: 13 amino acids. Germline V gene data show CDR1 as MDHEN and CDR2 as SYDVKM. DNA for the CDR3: TGTGCCAGCACCGTCGAGGGTAACTACGAGCAGTACTTC. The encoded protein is CASTVEGNYEQYF.